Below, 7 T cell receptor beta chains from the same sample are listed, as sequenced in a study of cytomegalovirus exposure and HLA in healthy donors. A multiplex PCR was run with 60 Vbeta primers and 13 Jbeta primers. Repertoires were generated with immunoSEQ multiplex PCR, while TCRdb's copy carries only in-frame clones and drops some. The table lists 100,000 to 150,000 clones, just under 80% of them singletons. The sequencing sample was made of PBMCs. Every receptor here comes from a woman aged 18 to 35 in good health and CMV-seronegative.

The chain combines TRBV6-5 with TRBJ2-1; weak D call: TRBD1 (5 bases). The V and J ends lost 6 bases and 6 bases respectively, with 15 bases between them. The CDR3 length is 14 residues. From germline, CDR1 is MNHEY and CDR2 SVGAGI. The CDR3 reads CASRTRVIGNEQFF. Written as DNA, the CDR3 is TGTGCCAGCAGAACCAGGGTCATTGGCAATGAGCAGTTCTTC.

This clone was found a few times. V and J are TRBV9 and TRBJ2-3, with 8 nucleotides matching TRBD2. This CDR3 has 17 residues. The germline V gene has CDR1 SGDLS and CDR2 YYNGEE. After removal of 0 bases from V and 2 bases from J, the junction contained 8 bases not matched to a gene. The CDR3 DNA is TGTGCCAGCAGCGTAGGGGCGAGCGGGGGTACCACAGATACGCAGTATTTT. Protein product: CASSVGASGGTTDTQYF.

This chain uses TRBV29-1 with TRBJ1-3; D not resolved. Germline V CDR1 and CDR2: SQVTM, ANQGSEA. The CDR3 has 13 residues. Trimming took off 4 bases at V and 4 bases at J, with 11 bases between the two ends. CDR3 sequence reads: CSVGQASGNTIYF. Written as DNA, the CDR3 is TGCAGCGTTGGGCAGGCGAGCGGAAACACCATATATTTT.

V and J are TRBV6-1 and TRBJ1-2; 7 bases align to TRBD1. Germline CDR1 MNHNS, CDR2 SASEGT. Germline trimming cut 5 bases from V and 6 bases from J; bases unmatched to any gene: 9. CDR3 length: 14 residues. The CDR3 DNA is TGTGCCAGCAGTTTACAGACAGGGACGAATGGCTACACCTTC. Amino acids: CASSLQTGTNGYTF.

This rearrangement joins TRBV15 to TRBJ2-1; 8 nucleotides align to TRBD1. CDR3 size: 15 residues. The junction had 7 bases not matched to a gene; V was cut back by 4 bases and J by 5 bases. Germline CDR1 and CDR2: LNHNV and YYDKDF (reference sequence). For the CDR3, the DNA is TGTGCCACCAGCAAAACAGGGGGAGGTGACAATGAGCAGTTCTTC. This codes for CATSKTGGGDNEQFF.

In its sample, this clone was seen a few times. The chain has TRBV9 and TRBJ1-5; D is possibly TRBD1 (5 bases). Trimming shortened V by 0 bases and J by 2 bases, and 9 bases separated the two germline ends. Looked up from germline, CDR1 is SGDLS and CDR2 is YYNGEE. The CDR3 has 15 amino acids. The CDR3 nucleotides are TGTGCCAGCAGCGTAGGGGGCGTGGGCAATCAGCCCCAGCATTTT. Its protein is CASSVGGVGNQPQHF. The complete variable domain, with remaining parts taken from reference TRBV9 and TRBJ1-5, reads DSGVTQTPKHLITATGQRVTLRCSPRSGDLSVYWYQQSLDQGLQFLIQYYNGEERAKGNILERFSAQQFPDLHSELNLSSLELGDSALYFCASSVGGVGNQPQHFGDGTRLSIL.

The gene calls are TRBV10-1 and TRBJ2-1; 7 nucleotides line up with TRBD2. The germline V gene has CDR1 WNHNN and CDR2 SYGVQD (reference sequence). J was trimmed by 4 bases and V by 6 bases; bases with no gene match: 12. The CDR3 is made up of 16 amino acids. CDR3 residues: CASRTGWEGPYNEQFF. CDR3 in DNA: TGCGCCAGCAGGACCGGATGGGAGGGACCTTACAATGAGCAGTTCTTC.